The entry below describes one T cell receptor beta chain. The antigen is not known. RNA transcripts served as the template for amplifying TCR beta CDR3 regions. RT-PCR in the first round (using the HTBI primer set) targeted the TCR CDR3. Each CDR3 protein is one row after TCRdb ran MiXCR on the multiplex PCR reads. The table has approximately 600,000 distinct CDR3 sequences, about 16% seen once. Clinical symptoms, serum thyroxine and TRAb, thyroid ultrasound and orbital computed tomography together formed the diagnostic basis. The authors obtained PBMCs from 10 ml of fresh peripheral blood. The data originate from a study of T cells in Graves' hyperthyroidism and ophthalmopathy. CDR1 is SGHKS and CDR2 is YYEKEE in the germline V gene (reference sequence). With 0 bases removed from V and 6 bases from J, the gap between germline ends came to 4 bases. The CDR3 loop spans 12 amino acids. Study-wide points: The model anticipated ophthalmopathy a median about six months pre-onset.

Material: blood. The chain combines TRBV5-5 with TRBJ1-3; D ambiguous. The TCR comes from a woman aged 25 to 45 with Graves' hyperthyroidism. The CDR3 DNA reads TGTGCCAGCAGCTTGGCTCTAAACACCATATATTTT. Translating gives CASSLALNTIYF.